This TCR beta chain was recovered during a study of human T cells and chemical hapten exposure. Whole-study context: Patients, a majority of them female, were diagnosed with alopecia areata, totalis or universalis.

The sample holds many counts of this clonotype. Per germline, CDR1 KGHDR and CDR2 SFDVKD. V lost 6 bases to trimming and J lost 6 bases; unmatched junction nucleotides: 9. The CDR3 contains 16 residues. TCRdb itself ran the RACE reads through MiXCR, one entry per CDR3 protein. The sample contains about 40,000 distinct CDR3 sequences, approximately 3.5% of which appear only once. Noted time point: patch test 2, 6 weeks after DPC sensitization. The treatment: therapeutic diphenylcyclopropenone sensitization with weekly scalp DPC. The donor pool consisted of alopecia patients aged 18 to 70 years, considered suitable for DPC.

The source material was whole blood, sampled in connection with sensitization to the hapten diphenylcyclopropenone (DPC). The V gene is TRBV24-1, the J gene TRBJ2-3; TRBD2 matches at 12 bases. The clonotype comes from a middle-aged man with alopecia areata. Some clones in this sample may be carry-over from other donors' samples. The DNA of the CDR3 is TGTGCCACCAGTCAAGGACTAGCGGGGAGGCTCGATACGCAGTATTTT. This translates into CATSQGLAGRLDTQYF.